The rows below give T cell receptor beta chains drawn from one sample of a study of cytotoxic CD8 clonotypes in ibrutinib-treated CLL. The assay was immunoSEQ multiplex PCR, and TCRdb's table has in-frame clones only and misses some. The table records about 28,000 clones, roughly 60% of them present only once. The sample consisted of PBMCs, taken before ibrutinib treatment. The receptor source for this set is a human donor with chronic lymphocytic leukemia. Each CDR3 is given with its conserved first and last residue. The D gene is left open where the match is weak. Part of the rows lack a size; the others show once, few, many or a class for expanded clones.

D: .
J: TRBJ2-5
V: TRBV19
size: .
CDR3: CASSGGATGETQYF
DNA: TGTGCCAGTAGCGGCGGGGCCACTGGAGAGACCCAGTACTTC

D: TRBD2
J: TRBJ2-2
V: TRBV6-1
size: .
CDR3: CASSELAGNTGELFF
DNA: TGTGCCAGCAGTGAACTAGCGGGCAACACCGGGGAGCTGTTTTTT

D: .
J: TRBJ2-2
V: TRBV4-2
size: .
CDR3: CASSHPDGGHSGELFF
DNA: TGTGCCAGCAGCCACCCGGACGGGGGGCATAGCGGGGAGCTGTTTTTT

D: .
J: TRBJ1-4
V: TRBV11-1
size: .
CDR3: CASSLDGEPSEKLFF
DNA: TGTGCCAGCAGCTTAGATGGGGAGCCGAGTGAAAAACTGTTTTTT

D: .
J: TRBJ1-2
V: TRBV2
size: few
CDR3: CASSGSGTHYGYTF
DNA: TGTGCCAGCAGTGGCTCAGGGACCCACTATGGCTACACCTTC

D: .
J: TRBJ2-1
V: TRBV19
size: once
CDR3: CASSPQGDLRGEQFF
DNA: TGTGCCAGTAGCCCCCAGGGGGACTTGAGGGGTGAGCAGTTCTTC

D: TRBD1
J: TRBJ1-1
V: TRBV6-1
size: .
CDR3: CASNRQGPPVVAFF
DNA: TGTGCCAGCAACCGACAGGGACCCCCCGTTGTAGCTTTCTTT

D: TRBD2
J: TRBJ2-3
V: TRBV7-8
size: medium-sized
CDR3: CASETSGSNTQYF
DNA: TGTGCCAGCGAGACTAGCGGGAGTAATACGCAGTATTTT

D: .
J: TRBJ2-5
V: TRBV20-1
size: few
CDR3: CSARSQETQYF
DNA: TGCAGTGCTAGATCCCAAGAGACCCAGTACTTC

D: TRBD2
J: TRBJ2-3
V: TRBV7-9
size: few
CDR3: CASSATSGGLLTDTQYF
DNA: TGTGCCAGCAGCGCTACTAGCGGGGGGTTATTGACAGATACGCAGTATTTT

D: TRBD2
J: TRBJ2-1
V: TRBV19
size: .
CDR3: CASNPLGGGIDEQFF
DNA: TGTGCCAGTAACCCCCTTGGGGGGGGTATCGATGAGCAGTTCTTC

D: TRBD2
J: TRBJ2-7
V: TRBV6-1
size: .
CDR3: CASSALAGAYEQYF
DNA: TGTGCCAGCTCCGCTCTAGCGGGAGCCTACGAGCAGTACTTC

D: TRBD1
J: TRBJ1-5
V: TRBV11-2
size: few
CDR3: CASSQLRDRLNQPQHF
DNA: TGTGCCAGCAGCCAGCTCCGGGACAGACTCAATCAGCCCCAGCATTTT

D: .
J: TRBJ2-2
V: TRBV30
size: .
CDR3: CAWSFVATGELFF
DNA: TGTGCCTGGAGTTTTGTCGCCACCGGGGAGCTGTTTTTT

D: .
J: TRBJ1-1
V: TRBV5-1
size: .
CDR3: CASTETGGHTEAFF
DNA: TGCGCCAGCACAGAGACAGGCGGACACACTGAAGCTTTCTTT

D: TRBD1
J: TRBJ1-2
V: TRBV20-1
size: few
CDR3: CSAGTGYGYTF
DNA: TGCAGTGCGGGGACAGGATATGGCTACACCTTC

D: .
J: TRBJ2-7
V: TRBV15
size: .
CDR3: CATQFSGGPSYEQYF
DNA: TGTGCCACCCAATTTTCAGGCGGTCCCTCCTACGAGCAGTACTTC

D: .
J: TRBJ1-3
V: TRBV7-9
size: .
CDR3: CASSAIRQKRGNTIYF
DNA: TGTGCCAGCAGCGCCATTCGACAGAAACGGGGAAACACCATATATTTT

D: .
J: TRBJ1-1
V: TRBV14
size: .
CDR3: CASSRWGAGHNTEAFF
DNA: TGTGCCAGCAGCCGATGGGGCGCTGGCCATAACACTGAAGCTTTCTTT

D: TRBD1
J: TRBJ1-2
V: TRBV5-6
size: .
CDR3: CASSHTGQSIAGGYTF
DNA: TGTGCCAGCAGTCACACGGGACAGTCAATAGCAGGTGGCTACACCTTC

D: .
J: TRBJ2-7
V: TRBV25-1
size: .
CDR3: CASSDVGSLREQYF
DNA: TGTGCCAGCAGTGATGTGGGGAGTTTGCGGGAGCAGTACTTC

D: TRBD1
J: TRBJ1-5
V: TRBV12-5
size: .
CDR3: CASGLVGQGARSNQPQHF
DNA: TGTGCTAGTGGTTTGGTCGGACAGGGGGCTAGGAGCAATCAGCCCCAGCATTTT

D: .
J: TRBJ1-4
V: TRBV27
size: .
CDR3: CASSLGSGGKLFF
DNA: TGTGCCAGCAGTTTAGGCTCCGGGGGAAAACTGTTTTTT

D: .
J: TRBJ2-2
V: TRBV7-7
size: .
CDR3: CASSPGWVAGELFF
DNA: TGTGCTAGCAGCCCGGGATGGGTCGCCGGGGAGCTGTTTTTT

D: TRBD1
J: TRBJ2-7
V: TRBV19
size: .
CDR3: CASSSFGTAVYEQYF
DNA: TGTGCCAGTAGTTCCTTTGGGACAGCAGTCTACGAGCAGTACTTC

D: TRBD1
J: TRBJ1-2
V: TRBV19
size: .
CDR3: CASSPGTGDGYTF
DNA: TGTGCCAGTAGCCCAGGGACAGGCGATGGCTACACCTTC

D: TRBD1
J: TRBJ1-6
V: TRBV5-1
size: .
CDR3: CASSQGVQNSPLHF
DNA: TGCGCCAGCAGTCAGGGGGTTCAAAATTCACCCCTCCACTTT

D: .
J: TRBJ2-1
V: TRBV28
size: .
CDR3: CASSLYGMGRKFF
DNA: TGTGCCAGCAGTTTATACGGGATGGGGCGGAAGTTCTTC

D: .
J: TRBJ2-1
V: TRBV5-4
size: .
CDR3: CASSLVGGLNNEQFF
DNA: TGTGCCAGCAGCTTGGTGGGGGGCTTGAACAATGAGCAGTTCTTC

D: TRBD1
J: TRBJ2-3
V: TRBV5-1
size: .
CDR3: CASSSGTGVDTQYF
DNA: TGCGCCAGCAGCTCCGGGACAGGGGTAGATACGCAGTATTTT

D: .
J: TRBJ1-3
V: TRBV29-1
size: once
CDR3: CSVVDHLSGNTIYF
DNA: TGCAGCGTTGTCGACCACCTCTCTGGAAACACCATATATTTT

D: .
J: TRBJ2-7
V: TRBV6-5
size: .
CDR3: CASSYYSEQYF
DNA: TGTGCCAGCAGTTACTATAGCGAGCAGTACTTC

D: TRBD1
J: TRBJ2-3
V: TRBV25-1
size: .
CDR3: CASSDRERKGDTQYF
DNA: TGTGCCAGCAGCGACAGGGAGCGGAAGGGAGATACGCAGTATTTT

D: TRBD2
J: TRBJ2-2
V: TRBV7-8
size: .
CDR3: CASSLWGTSATGELFF
DNA: TGTGCCAGCAGCTTATGGGGGACTAGTGCCACCGGGGAGCTGTTTTTT

D: .
J: TRBJ1-1
V: TRBV6-6
size: .
CDR3: CASSYYPENTEAFF
DNA: TGTGCCAGCAGTTATTATCCGGAGAACACTGAAGCTTTCTTT

D: TRBD1
J: TRBJ2-5
V: TRBV5-4
size: .
CDR3: CASSLQGAGETQYF
DNA: TGTGCCAGCAGCTTACAGGGGGCCGGAGAGACCCAGTACTTC

D: .
J: TRBJ2-7
V: TRBV28
size: .
CDR3: CAVKTSGVPYF
DNA: TGTGCCGTCAAGACTTCGGGGGTGCCGTACTTC

D: .
J: TRBJ1-1
V: TRBV4-1
size: once
CDR3: CASSDLGRRNTEAFF
DNA: TGCGCCAGCAGCGACCTGGGGCGGCGGAACACTGAAGCTTTCTTT